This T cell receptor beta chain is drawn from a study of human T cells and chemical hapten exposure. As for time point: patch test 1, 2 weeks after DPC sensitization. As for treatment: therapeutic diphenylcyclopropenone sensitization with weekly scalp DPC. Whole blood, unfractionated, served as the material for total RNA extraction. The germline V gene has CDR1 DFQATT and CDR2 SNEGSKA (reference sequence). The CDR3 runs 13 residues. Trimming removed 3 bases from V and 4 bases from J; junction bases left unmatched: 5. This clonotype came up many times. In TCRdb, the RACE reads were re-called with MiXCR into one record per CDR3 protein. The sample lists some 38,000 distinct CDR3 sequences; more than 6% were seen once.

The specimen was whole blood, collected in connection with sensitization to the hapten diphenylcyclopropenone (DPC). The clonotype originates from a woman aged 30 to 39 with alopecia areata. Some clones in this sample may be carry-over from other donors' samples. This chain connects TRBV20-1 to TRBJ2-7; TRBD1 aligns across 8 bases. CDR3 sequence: CSASGTGGYEQYF. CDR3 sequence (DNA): TGCAGTGCTAGTGGAACAGGGGGATACGAGCAGTACTTC.